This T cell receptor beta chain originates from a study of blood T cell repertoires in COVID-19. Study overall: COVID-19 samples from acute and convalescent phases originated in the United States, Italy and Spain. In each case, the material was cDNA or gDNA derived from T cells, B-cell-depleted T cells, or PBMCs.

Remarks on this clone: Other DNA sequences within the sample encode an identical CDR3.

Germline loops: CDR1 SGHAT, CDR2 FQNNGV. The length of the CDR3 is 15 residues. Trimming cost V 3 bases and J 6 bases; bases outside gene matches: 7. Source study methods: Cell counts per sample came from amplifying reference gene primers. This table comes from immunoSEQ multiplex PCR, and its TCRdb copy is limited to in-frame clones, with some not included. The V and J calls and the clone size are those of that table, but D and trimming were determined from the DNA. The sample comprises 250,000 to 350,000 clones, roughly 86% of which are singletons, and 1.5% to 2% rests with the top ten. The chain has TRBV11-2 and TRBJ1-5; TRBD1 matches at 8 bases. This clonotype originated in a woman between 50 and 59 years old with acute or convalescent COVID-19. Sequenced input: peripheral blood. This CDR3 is CASSLGTGGGQPQHF. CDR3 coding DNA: TGTGCCAGCAGCTTGGGGACAGGAGGAGGTCAGCCCCAGCATTTT.